The source of this TCR beta chain is a study of human T cells and chemical hapten exposure. The overall study: Sensitization employed 2% DPC on approximately 2 cm by approximately 2 cm of upper inner arm skin. Scalp application of diphenylcyclopropenone was performed weekly in patients across the entire roughly 26-week study. DPC (0.01%) was patch tested on the upper back and read at 6 days.

The CDR3 is 14 residues long. The V gene's germline CDR1 is MDHEN and CDR2 SYDVKM. The ends were cut back, 7 bases at V and 1 base at J, with 10 bases in the middle. This clonotype was seen only a few times. Documented time point: pre-sensitization, week 0. As to treatment: therapeutic diphenylcyclopropenone sensitization with weekly scalp DPC. In the original workflow: From around 20,000 to 690,000 TCRs were found per sample, with a median of around 96,000. TCRdb reprocessed the RACE reads with MiXCR, giving one entry per CDR3 protein. The V and J calls were determined by TCRdb, not by the authors. The sample contains 180,000 or so distinct CDR3 sequences, approximately 31% of which appear only once.

This chain links TRBV28 with TRBJ2-2, with D unresolved. This specimen was whole blood, taken in connection with sensitization to the hapten diphenylcyclopropenone (DPC). The origin of this receptor is a woman aged 25-40 years with alopecia areata. Some clones in this sample may be carry-over from other donors' samples. CDR3 nucleotide sequence: TGTGCCAGCATAAGGTGGAGGAACACCGGGGAGCTGTTTTTT. It specifies CASIRWRNTGELFF.